One sample yielded the 11 T cell receptor beta chains listed below, sequenced in a study of human T cells and chemical hapten exposure. Regarding time point: patch test 3, about 24 weeks after DPC sensitization. The treatment here: therapeutic diphenylcyclopropenone sensitization with weekly scalp DPC. TCRdb passed the RACE reads through MiXCR, listing each CDR3 protein once. This table has about 160,000 distinct CDR3 sequences, 25% to 35% appearing once. The sample here was whole blood, taken in connection with sensitization to the hapten diphenylcyclopropenone (DPC). The receptor source for this set is a woman under 30 with alopecia areata. Some clones in this sample may be carry-over from other donors' samples.

This clonotype has only a few counts. This chain links TRBV5-5 with TRBJ2-5, with D perhaps matching TRBD1 (6 bases). Trimming shortened V by 0 bases and J by 4 bases, and 13 bases separated the two germline ends. Germline V lookup: CDR1 SGHKS, CDR2 YYEKEE (reference sequence). The CDR3 is 15 amino acids. The CDR3 DNA reads TGTGCCAGCAGCTTGGAGGGACACATTGGAGAGACCCAGTACTTC. Residues: CASSLEGHIGETQYF.

This chain connects TRBV29-1 to TRBJ2-7; D call uncertain. Germline V CDR1 and CDR2: SQVTM, ANQGSEA. CDR3 length: 11 residues. V dropped 6 bases and J dropped 6 bases, with 12 bases sitting between them. CDR3 sequence reads: CSVPGSGEQYF. The CDR3 DNA reads TGCAGCGTCCCGGGCTCCGGCGAGCAGTACTTC.

The chain is built from TRBV4-2 and TRBJ1-1; TRBD1 matches at 10 bases. Germline CDR1 LGHNA, CDR2 YNFKEQ. The CDR3 is 15 amino acids. J gave up 10 bases and V 4 bases, and 12 bases lay outside the gene matches. CDR3 in amino acids: CASSPGQGGNEGAFF. The CDR3, as DNA: TGTGCCAGCAGCCCCGGACAGGGGGGGAATGAAGGAGCTTTCTTT.

This clonotype was counted a few times. The chain joins TRBV28 to TRBJ2-7, with D possibly being TRBD1 or TRBD2 (5 bases each). This CDR3 is 14 amino acids long. CDR1 and CDR2 (germline): MDHEN, SYDVKM. Between the trimmed V and J ends, which lost 8 bases and 3 bases, there was a span of 17 bases. For the CDR3, the DNA is TGTGCCAGCCGGGGAGAGGGGAACCTCTACGAGCAGTACTTC. Protein product: CASRGEGNLYEQYF. Full variable domain (outside the CDR3, taken from reference TRBV28 and TRBJ2-7): DVKVTQSSRYLVKRTGEKVFLECVQDMDHENMFWYRQDPGLGLRLIYFSYDVKMKEKGDIPEGYSVSREKKERFSLILESASTNQTSMYLCASRGEGNLYEQYFGPGTRLTVT.

The J gene is TRBJ1-5, the V gene TRBV6-1, with D perhaps matching TRBD1 (6 bases). CDR1 MNHNS and CDR2 SASEGT come from the germline V gene. CDR3 length equals 15 residues. Trimming removed 8 bases at V and 0 bases at J, with 14 bases between. CDR3 DNA: TGTGCCAGCCAGACAGGAGGATATAGCAATCAGCCCCAGCATTTT. It yields the protein CASQTGGYSNQPQHF.

This clonotype was observed a single time. The rearrangement uses TRBV5-1 and TRBJ2-6; possibly TRBD1 for D (6 bases). Germline lookup yields CDR1 SGHRS and CDR2 YFSETQ. CDR3 length: 16 residues. The germline V and J ends were trimmed by 1 base and 2 bases, with 10 bases remaining between them. The DNA of the CDR3 is TGCGCCAGCAGCTTGACAGGGCTGGCTGGGGCCAACGTCCTGACTTTC. Translated, it gives CASSLTGLAGANVLTF.

This clonotype was detected a few times. V gene TRBV4-3 combines with J gene TRBJ1-2; unclear D gene. Per germline, CDR1 LGHNA and CDR2 YSLEER. The germline V and J ends were trimmed by 0 bases and 2 bases, with 10 bases remaining between them. This CDR3 region has 15 residues. CDR3 residues: CASSQEVRTNYGYTF. As DNA, the CDR3 is TGCGCCAGCAGCCAAGAAGTGCGGACCAACTATGGCTACACCTTC.

This clonotype was recorded a few times. The chain carries TRBV3-1 and TRBJ2-1; no definite D call. Looked up from germline, CDR1 is LGHDT and CDR2 is YNNKEL (reference sequence). CDR3 length: 12 residues. V lost 4 bases to trimming and J lost 5 bases, with 6 bases between them. CDR3 nucleotide sequence: TGTGCCAGCAGCCCTGCCCACAATGAGCAGTTCTTC. Amino acid sequence: CASSPAHNEQFF.

This clonotype was seen more than once but under ten times. V is TRBV30 and J is TRBJ2-1, with D perhaps matching TRBD1 or TRBD2 (5 bases each). Trimming cost V 3 bases and J 3 bases, with 12 bases left between them. CDR3 length: 14 residues. Germline CDR1 is GTSNPN and CDR2 is SVGIG (reference sequence). The CDR3 sequence: CAWSLGADYNEQFF. For the CDR3, the DNA is TGTGCCTGGAGCCTCGGGGCCGACTACAATGAGCAGTTCTTC.

The chain joins TRBV7-9 to TRBJ2-1; D is unresolved. Germline lookup yields CDR1 SEHNR and CDR2 FQNEAQ (reference sequence). The CDR3 is 12 residues long. V shed 3 bases and J shed 9 bases, with 9 bases lying between them. CDR3 bases: TGTGCCAGCAGCTTTGAAGGTTTTGAGCAGTTCTTC. This translates into CASSFEGFEQFF.

The V call is TRBV20-1, the J call TRBJ2-2; TRBD1 agrees at 10 bases. Trimming took 6 bases from V and 7 from J; bases not matched to a gene: 8. Germline V gene data show CDR1 as DFQATT and CDR2 as SNEGSKA (reference sequence). The CDR3 consists of 14 residues. In DNA form, the CDR3 reads TGCAGTGCAACGGGACAGGGGATCGGCGGGGAGCTGTTTTTT. It translates to CSATGQGIGGELFF.